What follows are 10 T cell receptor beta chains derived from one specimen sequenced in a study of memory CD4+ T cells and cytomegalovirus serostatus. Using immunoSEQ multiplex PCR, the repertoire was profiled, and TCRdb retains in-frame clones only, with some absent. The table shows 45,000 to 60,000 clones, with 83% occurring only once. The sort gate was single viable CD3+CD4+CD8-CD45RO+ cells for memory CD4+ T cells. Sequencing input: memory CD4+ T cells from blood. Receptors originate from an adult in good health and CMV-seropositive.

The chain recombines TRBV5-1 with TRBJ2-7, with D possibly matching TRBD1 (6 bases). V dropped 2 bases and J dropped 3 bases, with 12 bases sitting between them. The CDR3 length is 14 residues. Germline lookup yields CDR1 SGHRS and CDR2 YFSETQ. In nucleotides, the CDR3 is TGCGCCAGCAGCTTCCAGGGGTCCGTCTACGAGCAGTACTTC. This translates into CASSFQGSVYEQYF.

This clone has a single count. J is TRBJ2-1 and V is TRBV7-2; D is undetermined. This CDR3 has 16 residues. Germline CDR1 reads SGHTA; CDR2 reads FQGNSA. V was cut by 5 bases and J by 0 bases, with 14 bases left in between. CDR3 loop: CASSQRASSSYNEQFF. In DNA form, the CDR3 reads TGTGCCAGCAGCCAGAGAGCGAGCAGCTCCTACAATGAGCAGTTCTTC.

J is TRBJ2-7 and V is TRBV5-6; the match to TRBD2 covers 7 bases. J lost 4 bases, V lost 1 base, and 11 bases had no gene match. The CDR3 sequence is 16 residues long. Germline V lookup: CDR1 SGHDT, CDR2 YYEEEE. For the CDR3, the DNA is TGTGCCAGCAGCTTGCAAGGGACTACCACCTCTTACGAGCAGTACTTC. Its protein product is CASSLQGTTTSYEQYF.

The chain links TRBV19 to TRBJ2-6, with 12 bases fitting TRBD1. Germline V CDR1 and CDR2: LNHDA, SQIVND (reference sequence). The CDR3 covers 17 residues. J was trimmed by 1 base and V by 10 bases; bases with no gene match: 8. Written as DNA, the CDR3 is TGTGCCACCAGCCCGGGACAGGGGGCGTCTGGGGCCAACGTCCTGACTTTC. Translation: CATSPGQGASGANVLTF.

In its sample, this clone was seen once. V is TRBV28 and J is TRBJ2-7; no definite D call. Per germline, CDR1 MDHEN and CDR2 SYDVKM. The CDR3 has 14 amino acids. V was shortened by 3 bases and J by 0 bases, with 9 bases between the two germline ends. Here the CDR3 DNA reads TGTGCCAGCAGTTTCGTACCGAACTCCTACGAGCAGTACTTC. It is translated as CASSFVPNSYEQYF.

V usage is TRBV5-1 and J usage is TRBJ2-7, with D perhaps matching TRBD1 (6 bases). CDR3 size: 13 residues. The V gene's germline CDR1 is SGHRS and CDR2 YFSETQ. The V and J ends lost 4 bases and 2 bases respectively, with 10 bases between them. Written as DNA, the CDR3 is TGCGCCAGCAGCATCGAGGGGGCCTACGAGCAGTACTTC. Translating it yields CASSIEGAYEQYF.

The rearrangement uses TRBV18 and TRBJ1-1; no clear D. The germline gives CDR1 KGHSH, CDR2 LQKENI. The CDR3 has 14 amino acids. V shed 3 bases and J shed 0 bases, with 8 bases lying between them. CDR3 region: CASSPVPMNTEAFF. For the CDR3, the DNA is TGTGCCAGCTCACCGGTTCCCATGAACACTGAAGCTTTCTTT.

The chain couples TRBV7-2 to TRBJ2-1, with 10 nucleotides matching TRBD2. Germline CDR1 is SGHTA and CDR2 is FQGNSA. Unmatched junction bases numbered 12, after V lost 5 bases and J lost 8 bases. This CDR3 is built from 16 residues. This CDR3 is CASSLRWSGGVDEQFF. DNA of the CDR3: TGTGCCAGCAGCCTTAGGTGGAGCGGGGGGGTTGATGAGCAGTTCTTC.

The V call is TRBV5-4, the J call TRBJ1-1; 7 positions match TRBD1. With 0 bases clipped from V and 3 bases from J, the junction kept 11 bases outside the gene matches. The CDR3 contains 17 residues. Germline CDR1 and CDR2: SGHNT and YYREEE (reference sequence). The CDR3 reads CASSLDRGSPPDTEAFF. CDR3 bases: TGTGCCAGCAGCTTGGACAGGGGATCCCCTCCAGACACTGAAGCTTTCTTT.

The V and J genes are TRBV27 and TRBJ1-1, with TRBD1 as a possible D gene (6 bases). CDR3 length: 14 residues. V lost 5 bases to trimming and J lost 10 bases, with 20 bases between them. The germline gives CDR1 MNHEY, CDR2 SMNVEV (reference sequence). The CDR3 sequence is CASSPLQGSLSAFF. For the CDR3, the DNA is TGTGCCAGCAGTCCATTACAGGGTAGTCTATCAGCTTTCTTT.